The present T cell receptor beta chain was sequenced within a study of Graves' ophthalmopathy and Graves' hyperthyroidism. Study results and caveats: In blood, most expanded thyroid clonotypes above 0.001 frequency were also detected.

Moderate-to-severe activity, CAS ≥3, NOSPECS ≥4 and a duration under 3 months were seen in donors with ophthalmopathy. The study excluded patients with other autoimmune diseases, uncontrolled infections, pregnancy or lactation. Thyroid ultrasound, orbital computed tomography, TRAb, serum thyroxine and clinical symptoms formed the basis of diagnosis. This clonotype has ten or more counts. What it recognizes is unknown. Using RNA transcripts, the TCR beta CDR3 regions were amplified. First-round RT-PCR relied on HTBI primers, and a second-round multiplex PCR came next. TCRdb reprocessed the multiplex PCR reads with MiXCR, giving one entry per CDR3 protein. The sample has about 740,000 distinct CDR3 sequences; roughly two fifths are singletons. Germline V gene lookup returns CDR1 SEHNR and CDR2 FQNEAQ (reference sequence). The CDR3 loop spans 15 amino acids. The V segment lost 2 bases and the J segment 3 bases; nucleotides outside the gene matches: 3.

The receptor was isolated from an adult man with Graves' ophthalmopathy. The sample comprised peripheral blood. This chain connects TRBV7-9 to TRBJ1-4; 7 positions match TRBD1. CDR3 sequence (DNA): TGTGCCAGCAGCTTACCAGGGGGGGCTAATGAAAAACTGTTTTTT. Protein sequence: CASSLPGGANEKLFF.